In this sample, the clone carrying this T cell receptor beta chain turned up many times. The sample comes from a study of blood T cells in healthy people across ages. The use of a sample-barcoded 5' primer and a J-beta primer mix characterized a second PCR of about 7 to 12 cycles. A single record per CDR3 protein comes from TCRdb applying MiXCR to the 5' RACE reads. The top ten hold roughly 17% of the sample, which has approximately 810,000 distinct CDR3 sequences, less than 35% seen once. V shed 1 base and J shed 1 base, with 11 bases lying between them. There are 15 residues in the CDR3. The germline V gene has CDR1 DFQATT and CDR2 SNEGSKA (reference sequence).

The chain links TRBV20-1 to TRBJ1-5; D call uncertain. This receptor was obtained from a woman older than 75 in good health. Sequencing was carried out using blood. In DNA form, the CDR3 reads TGCAGTGCTAGAGCAGGCCGAGGGAGCAATCAGCCCCAGCATTTT. This translates into CSARAGRGSNQPQHF.